The source of this TCR beta chain is a study of blood T cell repertoires in COVID-19. Across the whole study: COVID-19 samples collected from the United States, Italy and Spain covered acute and convalescent phases.

The authors' processing: Reference gene primers were amplified, and this amplification served to estimate nucleated cell counts. TCRdb's table, derived via immunoSEQ multiplex PCR, lists solely in-frame clones and lacks some. Clone size and the V and J calls come from that table; the DNA yielded D and trimming. The sample lists around 280,000 clones; 87% were seen once. Cohorts were based on clinical histories the participants reported. Among Cohort 3 donors, those recovered had two negative PCRs, clearance, or symptom resolution. This clone has just one count. Per germline, CDR1 SNHLY and CDR2 FYNNEI. V shed 7 bases and J 7 bases; nucleotides not matched to a gene: 9. The CDR3 sequence is 14 residues long.

The gene calls are TRBV2 and TRBJ1-5; TRBD1 aligns across 8 bases. Specimen: PBMCs or T cells enriched from blood (not recorded which). The TCR comes from a woman between 40 and 50 years old who had recovered from COVID-19. The CDR3 here is CASNGRGRGQPQHF. CDR3 in DNA: TGTGCCAGCAACGGCAGGGGGCGCGGCCAGCCCCAGCATTTT.